Listed here are 5 T cell receptor beta chains from one sample, sequenced in a study of blood T cell repertoires in COVID-19. Sequencing was performed with immunoSEQ multiplex PCR; in TCRdb, only in-frame clones are kept and a portion is missing. This sample yields 300,000 to 350,000 clones, of which approximately 89% are seen a single time; around 9% belongs to the top ten. The sequencing sample was made of PBMCs or T cells enriched from blood (not recorded which). The receptors come from a woman in her twenties or thirties who had recovered from COVID-19.

The chain is built from TRBV5-1 and TRBJ1-6; D perhaps matches TRBD1 (6 bases). Germline V gene lookup returns CDR1 SGHRS and CDR2 YFSETQ. The CDR3 has 17 residues. The ends were cut back, 0 bases at V and 9 bases at J, with 19 bases in the middle. CDR3 nucleotides: TGCGCCAGCAGCTTGGGTTTTGAAGGACAGTACGGTTCACCCCTCCACTTT. Protein product: CASSLGFEGQYGSPLHF.

This rearrangement joins TRBV5-1 to TRBJ2-7; D is perhaps TRBD1 (6 bases). Trimming cost V 0 bases and J 2 bases, with 9 bases left between them. Germline V lookup: CDR1 SGHRS, CDR2 YFSETQ. The CDR3 is made up of 14 amino acids. The CDR3 loop is CASSLGQVPYEQYF. In DNA form, the CDR3 reads TGCGCCAGCAGCTTGGGACAGGTTCCCTACGAGCAGTACTTC.

V gene TRBV27 combines with J gene TRBJ1-1; a weak D match, TRBD1 (5 bases). The V gene lost 10 bases and the J gene lost 0 bases, with 12 bases spanning the gap. Germline lookup yields CDR1 MNHEY and CDR2 SMNVEV (reference sequence). This CDR3 contains 13 residues. The CDR3 DNA reads TGTGCCACTTCGTGGGGCATGAACACTGAAGCTTTCTTT. Encoded protein: CATSWGMNTEAFF.

This clone was seen just once. The chain links TRBV29-1 to TRBJ2-5; 8 nucleotides align to TRBD2. Germline values: CDR1 SQVTM, CDR2 ANQGSEA. The CDR3 has 15 residues. V was pared by 5 bases and J by 5 bases, with 13 bases of the junction left unmatched. As DNA, the CDR3 is TGCAGCGTTTGGGCGGGAGGTATATTTGTGGAGACCCAGTACTTC. It yields the protein CSVWAGGIFVETQYF.

The V gene is TRBV11-3, the J gene TRBJ2-7, with D tentatively TRBD2 (7 bases). The ends were cut back, 3 bases at V and 5 bases at J, with 17 bases in the middle. The CDR3 runs to 15 residues. Germline CDR1 is SGHNT and CDR2 is YENEEA. CDR3 nucleotides: TGTGCCAGCAGCTTCCGGGGGGCAGGTCTCCACGAGCAGTACTTC. It yields the protein CASSFRGAGLHEQYF.